This is a list of T cell receptor beta chains from one sample in a study of CD8+ T cells in alopecia areata. The table came from immunoSEQ multiplex PCR; TCRdb's copy has only in-frame clones and leaves some out. Of approximately 160,000 clones in the sample, less than 70% were seen once. The material was CD4+ T cells sorted from blood, obtained at week 24, from a patient treated with tofacitinib. These receptor sequences come from a human donor with alopecia areata. CDR3s include the opening cysteine and the closing phenylalanine or tryptophan. Fields, in order: J gene, V gene, clone size, D gene, CDR3 protein, CDR3 DNA. The D gene is left open where the match is weak. Size tells how often a clone was seen (once, few, many) or the class of an expanded clone, and some rows leave it out.

TRBJ2-7	TRBV5-1	.	TRBD1	CASSRIPGTGYEQYF	TGCGCCAGCAGCCGCATTCCCGGGACAGGGTACGAGCAGTACTTC
TRBJ1-1	TRBV14	.	.	CASSQSQGWTEAFF	TGTGCCAGCAGCCAATCTCAGGGTTGGACTGAAGCTTTCTTT
TRBJ2-1	TRBV25-1	.	TRBD1	CASSGTGLSEQFF	TGTGCCAGCAGTGGGACAGGGCTCTCTGAGCAGTTCTTC
TRBJ2-3	TRBV5-1	.	TRBD2	CASSIAGGTTDTQYF	TGCGCCAGCAGCATAGCGGGGGGAACCACAGATACGCAGTATTTT
TRBJ1-2	TRBV19	.	TRBD1	CASSLLTTGGRGYGYTF	TGTGCCAGTAGTTTACTCACGACAGGGGGCCGTGGCTATGGCTACACCTTC
TRBJ2-3	TRBV7-2	.	TRBD2	CASSPSPAGAGGDTQYF	TGTGCCAGCAGCCCCAGCCCAGCGGGGGCCGGGGGAGATACGCAGTATTTT
TRBJ1-1	TRBV29-1	.	.	CSVGRAAGGTEAFF	TGCAGCGTTGGAAGGGCCGCGGGGGGCACTGAAGCTTTCTTT
TRBJ1-2	TRBV29-1	.	TRBD1	CSVLQGVDYGYTF	TGCAGCGTCCTTCAGGGGGTTGACTATGGCTACACCTTC
TRBJ1-4	TRBV5-6	.	.	CASSTPGGRTFF	TGTGCCAGCAGCACGCCGGGGGGTAGGACGTTTTTT
TRBJ2-1	TRBV5-1	.	TRBD2	CASSTPGTSVSYNEQFF	TGCGCCAGCAGCACACCCGGGACTAGTGTGTCCTACAATGAGCAGTTCTTC
TRBJ2-3	TRBV29-1	.	.	CSVEYYTQYF	TGCAGCGTTGAGTATTATACGCAGTATTTT
TRBJ2-3	TRBV25-1	.	.	CASSHRGGGTDTQYF	TGTGCCAGCAGTCACCGGGGTGGGGGTACAGATACGCAGTATTTT
TRBJ1-2	TRBV29-1	.	.	CSVEEISAVSLYGYTF	TGCAGCGTTGAAGAGATTTCGGCGGTTAGCCTTTATGGCTACACCTTC
TRBJ1-2	TRBV2	.	.	CASSERQTSGYTF	TGTGCCAGCAGTGAAAGACAGACTAGTGGCTACACCTTC
TRBJ2-7	TRBV15	.	.	CATSRGGDGRREQYF	TGTGCCACCAGCAGAGGCGGGGATGGCCGGAGGGAGCAGTACTTC
TRBJ1-3	TRBV4-1	.	.	CASSQVARDPRNTIYF	TGCGCCAGCAGCCAAGTAGCGCGGGACCCTCGAAACACCATATATTTT
TRBJ2-7	TRBV29-1	.	.	CSATGSREQYF	TGCAGCGCCACAGGTTCCCGCGAGCAGTACTTC
TRBJ1-5	TRBV7-8	.	.	CASSKGSQGSAGPQHF	TGTGCCAGCAGCAAGGGTTCACAGGGATCCGCGGGGCCCCAGCATTTT
TRBJ2-5	TRBV30	.	TRBD1	CAWRNGQGQETQYF	TGTGCCTGGAGGAACGGTCAGGGACAGGAGACCCAGTACTTC
TRBJ1-6	TRBV19	.	TRBD1	CASTGDRDPSSYNSPLHF	TGTGCCAGTACTGGGGACAGAGACCCTAGCTCCTATAATTCACCCCTCCACTTT
TRBJ1-1	TRBV10-3	few	.	CAISARGESTEAFF	TGTGCCATCAGTGCGAGGGGGGAGAGCACTGAAGCTTTCTTT
TRBJ2-1	TRBV5-6	.	TRBD1	CASSFVGTGETNEQFF	TGTGCCAGCAGCTTTGTCGGGACAGGTGAAACCAATGAGCAGTTCTTC
TRBJ1-1	TRBV30	.	.	CAWSPGRNTEAFF	TGTGCCTGGAGTCCAGGTAGGAACACTGAAGCTTTCTTT
TRBJ2-3	TRBV29-1	.	.	CSVTPPGGSTDTQYF	TGCAGCGTTACCCCCCCGGGCGGGAGCACAGATACGCAGTATTTT
TRBJ2-7	TRBV5-1	.	TRBD1	CASSGTGTGRSYEQYF	TGCGCCAGCAGCGGAACTGGGACAGGTAGATCCTACGAGCAGTACTTC
TRBJ1-4	TRBV10-3	few	TRBD1	CAIRDSGQGEKLFF	TGTGCCATCAGGGACTCGGGACAGGGTGAAAAACTGTTTTTT
TRBJ2-7	TRBV7-2	.	TRBD1	CASSLAGGNREQYF	TGTGCCAGCAGCTTGGCAGGGGGAAATCGCGAGCAGTACTTC
TRBJ2-3	TRBV25-1	.	TRBD1	CASSELGTAVSTDTQYF	TGTGCCAGCAGTGAATTAGGGACAGCCGTTAGCACAGATACGCAGTATTTT
TRBJ2-2	TRBV7-9	.	.	CASSSDRRNTGELFF	TGTGCCAGCAGCTCCGACAGGAGGAACACCGGGGAGCTGTTTTTT
TRBJ1-1	TRBV29-1	.	.	CSVEWGLNTEAFF	TGCAGCGTTGAATGGGGGCTGAACACTGAAGCTTTCTTT
TRBJ1-4	TRBV4-1	.	TRBD1	CASSSRDRGPMNEKLFF	TGCGCCAGCAGCTCCCGGGACAGGGGACCTATGAATGAAAAACTGTTTTTT
TRBJ1-6	TRBV11-1	.	.	CASSRRGNGSPLHF	TGTGCCAGCAGCCGTCGGGGTAACGGTTCACCCCTCCACTTT
TRBJ2-2	TRBV4-1	.	TRBD1	CASSQARQGLGSGELFF	TGCGCCAGCAGCCAGGCCCGACAGGGTTTAGGATCCGGGGAGCTGTTTTTT
TRBJ1-4	TRBV29-1	.	.	CSVVFGDEKLFF	TGCAGCGTTGTATTCGGGGATGAAAAACTGTTTTTT
TRBJ1-1	TRBV29-1	.	TRBD1	CSVQGARTEAFF	TGCAGCGTCCAGGGGGCACGAACTGAAGCTTTCTTT
TRBJ1-5	TRBV27	.	.	CASSSVRGNQPQHF	TGTGCCAGCAGTTCGGTGCGGGGGAATCAGCCCCAGCATTTT
TRBJ2-7	TRBV10-3	.	.	CAISGNSSYEQYF	TGTGCCATCAGTGGAAACAGTTCCTACGAGCAGTACTTC
TRBJ2-1	TRBV7-9	.	.	CASSLSGGLGNEQFF	TGTGCCAGCAGCTTAAGTGGGGGCCTTGGGAATGAGCAGTTCTTC
TRBJ1-2	TRBV5-4	.	.	CASSSYGSPVAYGYTF	TGTGCCAGCAGCTCATACGGGTCCCCGGTAGCTTATGGCTACACCTTC
TRBJ2-1	TRBV28	many	.	CASSFSQGLGTLYNEQFF	TGTGCCAGCAGTTTTTCGCAGGGCTTAGGAACACTTTACAATGAGCAGTTCTTC
TRBJ1-1	TRBV4-2	few	.	CASSQELAAGPEAFF	TGTGCCAGCAGCCAAGAACTGGCAGCGGGGCCTGAAGCTTTCTTT
TRBJ1-1	TRBV7-9	.	.	CASRNLIGTDTEAFF	TGTGCCAGCAGGAACCTCATAGGAACGGACACTGAAGCTTTCTTT
TRBJ2-5	TRBV6-1	.	.	CASSEILGHIETQYF	TGTGCCAGCAGTGAAATACTGGGACATATAGAGACCCAGTACTTC
TRBJ2-1	TRBV5-1	few	.	CASSLVVGPYNEQFF	TGCGCCAGCAGCTTGGTTGTGGGGCCCTACAATGAGCAGTTCTTC
TRBJ1-1	TRBV5-1	.	.	CASSLFGQMNTEAFF	TGCGCCAGCAGCTTGTTTGGTCAGATGAACACTGAAGCTTTCTTT
TRBJ1-5	TRBV29-1	.	.	CSARVSGQPQHF	TGCAGCGCCCGGGTAAGCGGGCAGCCCCAGCATTTT
TRBJ2-5	TRBV5-6	.	TRBD2	CASNQGLAAFETQYF	TGTGCCAGCAATCAGGGACTAGCAGCATTTGAGACCCAGTACTTC
TRBJ1-6	TRBV7-9	.	.	CASSFGTRNSPLHF	TGTGCCAGCAGCTTTGGGACGCGCAATTCACCCCTCCACTTT
TRBJ1-2	TRBV19	.	.	CASSISDNYGYTF	TGTGCCAGTAGTATATCAGATAACTATGGCTACACCTTC
TRBJ2-7	TRBV29-1	.	.	CSVDGPRYEQYF	TGCAGCGTTGACGGCCCCCGCTACGAGCAGTACTTC
TRBJ2-3	TRBV7-9	.	.	CASSLYRTDTQYF	TGTGCCAGCAGTCTATACCGCACAGATACGCAGTATTTT
TRBJ1-1	TRBV5-1	once	.	CASSGYREANTEAFF	TGCGCCAGCAGCGGGTACAGGGAGGCCAACACTGAAGCTTTCTTT
TRBJ1-1	TRBV5-1	.	.	CASSLAQTNTEAFF	TGCGCCAGCAGCTTGGCACAGACGAACACTGAAGCTTTCTTT
TRBJ1-2	TRBV6-5	medium-sized	TRBD1	CASSLRGQGTYGYTF	TGTGCCAGCAGTCTACGGGGACAGGGAACCTATGGCTACACCTTC